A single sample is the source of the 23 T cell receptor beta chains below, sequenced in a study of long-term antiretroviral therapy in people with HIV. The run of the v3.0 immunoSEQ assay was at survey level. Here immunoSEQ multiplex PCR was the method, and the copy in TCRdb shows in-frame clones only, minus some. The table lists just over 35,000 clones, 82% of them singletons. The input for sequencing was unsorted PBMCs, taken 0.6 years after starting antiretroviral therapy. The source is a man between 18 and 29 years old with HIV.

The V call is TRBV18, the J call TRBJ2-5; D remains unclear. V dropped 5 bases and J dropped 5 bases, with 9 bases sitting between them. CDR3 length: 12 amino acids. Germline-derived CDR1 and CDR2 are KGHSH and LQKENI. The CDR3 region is CASSETRETQYF. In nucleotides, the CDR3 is TGTGCCAGCTCAGAGACTCGGGAGACCCAGTACTTC.

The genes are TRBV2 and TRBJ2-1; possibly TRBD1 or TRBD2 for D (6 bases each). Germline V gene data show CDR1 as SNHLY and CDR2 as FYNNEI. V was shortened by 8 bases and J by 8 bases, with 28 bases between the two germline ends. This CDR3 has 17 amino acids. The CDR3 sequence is CASLALLSGEVDDEQFF. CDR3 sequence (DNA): TGTGCCAGCTTAGCCCTCCTATCAGGGGAGGTGGACGATGAGCAGTTCTTC. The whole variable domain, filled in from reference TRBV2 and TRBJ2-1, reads EPEVTQTPSHQVTQMGQEVILRCVPISNHLYFYWYRQILGQKVEFLVSFYNNEISEKSEIFDDQFSVERPDGSNFTLKIRSTKLEDSAMYFCASLALLSGEVDDEQFFGPGTRLTVL.

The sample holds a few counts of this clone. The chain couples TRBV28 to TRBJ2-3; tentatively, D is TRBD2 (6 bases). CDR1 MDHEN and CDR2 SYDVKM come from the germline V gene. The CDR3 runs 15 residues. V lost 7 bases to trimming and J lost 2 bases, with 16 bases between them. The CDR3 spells CASTEGGVFTDTQYF. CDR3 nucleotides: TGTGCCAGCACCGAGGGCGGGGTCTTCACAGATACGCAGTATTTT. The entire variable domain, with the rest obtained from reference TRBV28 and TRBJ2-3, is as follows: DVKVTQSSRYLVKRTGEKVFLECVQDMDHENMFWYRQDPGLGLRLIYFSYDVKMKEKGDIPEGYSVSREKKERFSLILESASTNQTSMYLCASTEGGVFTDTQYFGPGTRLTVL.

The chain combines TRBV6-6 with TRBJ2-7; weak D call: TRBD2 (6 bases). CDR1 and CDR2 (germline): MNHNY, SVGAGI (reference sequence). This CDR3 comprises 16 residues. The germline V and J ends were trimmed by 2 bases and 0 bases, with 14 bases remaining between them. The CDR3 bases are TGTGCCAGCAGTTACGGCGTGGAGCGGGCCTCCTACGAGCAGTACTTC. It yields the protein CASSYGVERASYEQYF.

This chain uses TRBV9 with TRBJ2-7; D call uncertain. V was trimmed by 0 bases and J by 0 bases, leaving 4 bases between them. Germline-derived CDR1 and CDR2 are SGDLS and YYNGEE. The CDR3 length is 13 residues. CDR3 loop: CASSVGNSYEQYF. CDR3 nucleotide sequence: TGTGCCAGCAGCGTAGGAAACTCCTACGAGCAGTACTTC.

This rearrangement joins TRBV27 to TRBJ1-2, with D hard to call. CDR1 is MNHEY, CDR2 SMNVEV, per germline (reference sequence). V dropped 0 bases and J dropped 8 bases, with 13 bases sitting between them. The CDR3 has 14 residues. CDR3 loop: CASSLSSTFFGYTF. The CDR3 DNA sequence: TGTGCCAGCAGTTTATCCTCCACCTTTTTCGGCTACACCTTC.

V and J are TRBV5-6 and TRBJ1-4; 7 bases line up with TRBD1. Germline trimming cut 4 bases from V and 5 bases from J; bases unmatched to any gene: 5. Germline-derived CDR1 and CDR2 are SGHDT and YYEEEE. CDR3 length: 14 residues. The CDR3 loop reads CASSGDSLNEKLFF. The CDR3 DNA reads TGTGCCAGCAGCGGGGACAGCCTGAATGAAAAACTGTTTTTT.

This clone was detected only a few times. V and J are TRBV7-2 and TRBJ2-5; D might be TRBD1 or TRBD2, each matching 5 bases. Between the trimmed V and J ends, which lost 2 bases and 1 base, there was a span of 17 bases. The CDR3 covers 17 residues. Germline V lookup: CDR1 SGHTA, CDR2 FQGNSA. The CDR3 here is CASSLRGGDWAQETQYF. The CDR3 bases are TGTGCCAGCAGCTTACGTGGGGGAGATTGGGCCCAAGAGACCCAGTACTTC.

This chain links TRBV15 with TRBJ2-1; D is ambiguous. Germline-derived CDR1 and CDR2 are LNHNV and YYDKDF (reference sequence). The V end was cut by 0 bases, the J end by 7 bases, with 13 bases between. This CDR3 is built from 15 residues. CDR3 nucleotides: TGTGCCACCAGCAGAGAAAGTAGGGCGCGGAATGAGCAGTTCTTC. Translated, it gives CATSRESRARNEQFF.

Here the CDR3 DNA reads TGTGCCTGGCGACGGGGAGGGGGAGCAATGTACGGGGAAGCTTTCTTT. Protein sequence: CAWRRGGGAMYGEAFF. V usage is TRBV30 and J usage is TRBJ1-1, with D maybe TRBD1 (6 bases). Trimming left V 5 bases short and J 8 bases short, with 27 bases between. The CDR3 is 16 residues long. Germline CDR1 GTSNPN, CDR2 SVGIG (reference sequence).

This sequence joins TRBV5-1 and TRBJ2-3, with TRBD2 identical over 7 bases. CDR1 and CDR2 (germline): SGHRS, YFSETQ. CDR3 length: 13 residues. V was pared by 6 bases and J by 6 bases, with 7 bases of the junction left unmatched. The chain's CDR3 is CASKAGPPDTQYF. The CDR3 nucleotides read TGCGCCAGCAAAGCGGGACCCCCCGATACGCAGTATTTT.

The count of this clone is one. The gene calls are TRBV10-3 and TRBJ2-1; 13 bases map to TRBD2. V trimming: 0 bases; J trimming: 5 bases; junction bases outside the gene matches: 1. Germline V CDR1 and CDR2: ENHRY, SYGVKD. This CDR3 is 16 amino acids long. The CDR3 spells CAISESGLAGNNEQFF. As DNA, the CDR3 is TGTGCCATCAGTGAGTCGGGACTAGCGGGGAACAATGAGCAGTTCTTC.

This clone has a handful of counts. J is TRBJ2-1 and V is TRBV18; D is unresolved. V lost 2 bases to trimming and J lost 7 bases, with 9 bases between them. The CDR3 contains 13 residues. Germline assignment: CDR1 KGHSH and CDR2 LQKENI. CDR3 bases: TGTGCCAGCTCACCAGAGGTTGGAAATGAGCAGTTCTTC. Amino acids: CASSPEVGNEQFF.

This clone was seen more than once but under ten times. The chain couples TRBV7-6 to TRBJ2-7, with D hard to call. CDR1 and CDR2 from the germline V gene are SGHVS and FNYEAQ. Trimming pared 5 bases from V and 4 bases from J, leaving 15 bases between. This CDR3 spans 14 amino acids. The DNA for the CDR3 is TGTGCCAGCAGCCCAGAGCCCCAGATTTACGAGCAGTACTTC. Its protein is CASSPEPQIYEQYF.

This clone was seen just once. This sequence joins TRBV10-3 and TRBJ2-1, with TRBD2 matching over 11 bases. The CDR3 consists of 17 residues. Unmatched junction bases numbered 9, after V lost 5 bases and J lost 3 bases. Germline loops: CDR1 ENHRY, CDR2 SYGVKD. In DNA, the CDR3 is TGTGCCATCAGTTCCCCCGGACTAGCGGGCGGCTACAATGAGCAGTTCTTC. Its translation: CAISSPGLAGGYNEQFF.

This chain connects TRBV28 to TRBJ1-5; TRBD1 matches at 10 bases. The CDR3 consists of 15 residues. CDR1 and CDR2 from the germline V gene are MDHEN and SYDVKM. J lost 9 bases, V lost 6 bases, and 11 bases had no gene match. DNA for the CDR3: TGTGCCAGCAGCTCGGGACAGGGGTTCTCTTGGCCCCAGCATTTT. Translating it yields CASSSGQGFSWPQHF. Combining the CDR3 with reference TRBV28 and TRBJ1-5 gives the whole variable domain DVKVTQSSRYLVKRTGEKVFLECVQDMDHENMFWYRQDPGLGLRLIYFSYDVKMKEKGDIPEGYSVSREKKERFSLILESASTNQTSMYLCASSSGQGFSWPQHFGDGTRLSIL.

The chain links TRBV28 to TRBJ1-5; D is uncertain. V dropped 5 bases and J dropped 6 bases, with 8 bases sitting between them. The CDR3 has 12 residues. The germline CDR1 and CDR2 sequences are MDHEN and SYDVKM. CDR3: CASSLDAQPQHF. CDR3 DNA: TGTGCCAGCAGTCTGGATGCTCAGCCCCAGCATTTT.

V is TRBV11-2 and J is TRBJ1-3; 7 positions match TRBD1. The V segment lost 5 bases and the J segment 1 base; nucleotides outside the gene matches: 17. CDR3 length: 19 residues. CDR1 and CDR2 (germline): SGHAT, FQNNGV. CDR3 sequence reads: CASSLPPSVTDRSGNTIYF. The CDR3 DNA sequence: TGTGCCAGCAGCCTACCCCCCTCGGTAACGGACAGGTCTGGAAACACCATATATTTT.

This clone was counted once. Here the CDR3 reads CASSERDTTFTDTQYF. As DNA, the CDR3 is TGTGCCAGCAGTGAAAGAGACACCACCTTCACAGATACGCAGTATTTT. The genes are TRBV6-1 and TRBJ2-3; D gene ambiguous. Germline values: CDR1 MNHNS, CDR2 SASEGT. This CDR3 comprises 16 residues. The germline V and J ends were trimmed by 2 bases and 2 bases, with 14 bases remaining between them.

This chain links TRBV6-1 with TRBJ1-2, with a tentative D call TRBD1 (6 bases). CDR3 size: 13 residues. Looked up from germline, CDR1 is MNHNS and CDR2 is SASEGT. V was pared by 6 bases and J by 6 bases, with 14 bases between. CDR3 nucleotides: TGTGCCAGCAGCCCCGCAGGGGTCAATGGCTACACCTTC. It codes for CASSPAGVNGYTF.

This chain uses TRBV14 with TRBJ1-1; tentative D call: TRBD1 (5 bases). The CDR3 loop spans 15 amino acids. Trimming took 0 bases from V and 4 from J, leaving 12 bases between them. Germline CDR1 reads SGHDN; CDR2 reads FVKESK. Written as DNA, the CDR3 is TGTGCCAGCAGCCAAGAAGGGCAGGGATTCACTGAAGCTTTCTTT. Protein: CASSQEGQGFTEAFF.

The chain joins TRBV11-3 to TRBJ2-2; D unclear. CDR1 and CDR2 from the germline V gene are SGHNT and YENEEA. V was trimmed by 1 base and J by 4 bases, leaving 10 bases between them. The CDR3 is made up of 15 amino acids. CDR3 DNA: TGTGCCAGCAGCTTAGGAGTTTCCACCACCGGGGAGCTGTTTTTT. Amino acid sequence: CASSLGVSTTGELFF.

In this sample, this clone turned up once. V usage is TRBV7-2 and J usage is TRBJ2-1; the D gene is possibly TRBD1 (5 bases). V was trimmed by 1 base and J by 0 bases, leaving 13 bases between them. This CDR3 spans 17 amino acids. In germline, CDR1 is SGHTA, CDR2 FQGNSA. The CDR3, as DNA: TGTGCCAGCAGCTTAGTGGGGCTCACACACTCCTACAATGAGCAGTTCTTC. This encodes CASSLVGLTHSYNEQFF.